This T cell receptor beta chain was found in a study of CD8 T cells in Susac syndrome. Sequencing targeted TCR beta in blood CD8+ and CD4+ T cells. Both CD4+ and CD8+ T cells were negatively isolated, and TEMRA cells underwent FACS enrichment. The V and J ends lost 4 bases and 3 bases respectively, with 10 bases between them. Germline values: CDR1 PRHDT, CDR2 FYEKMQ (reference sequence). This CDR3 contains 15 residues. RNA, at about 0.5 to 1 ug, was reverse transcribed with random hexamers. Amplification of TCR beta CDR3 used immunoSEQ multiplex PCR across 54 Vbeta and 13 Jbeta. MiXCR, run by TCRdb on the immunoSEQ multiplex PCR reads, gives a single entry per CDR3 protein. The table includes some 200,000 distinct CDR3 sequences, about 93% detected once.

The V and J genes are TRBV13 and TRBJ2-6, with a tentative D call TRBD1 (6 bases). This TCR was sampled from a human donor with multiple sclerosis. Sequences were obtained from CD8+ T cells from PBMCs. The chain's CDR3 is CASSSTGIGANVLTF. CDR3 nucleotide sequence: TGTGCCAGCAGCTCTACAGGGATTGGGGCCAACGTCCTGACTTTC.